A selection of T cell receptor beta chains follows, all from one sample in a study of T-cell memory formation after mild COVID-19. Each CDR3 protein is one row after TCRdb ran MiXCR on the 5' RACE reads. The data show about 540,000 distinct CDR3 sequences, over 20% seen once. The source material was PBMCs or a T cell subset sorted from them (not recorded which). The origin of the receptors is an adult woman who had mild COVID-19 (a few samples of this study predate the infection). Cell type and time point are not known. The CDR3 runs from the conserved cysteine through the conserved F or W. A D gene is named only where the DNA matches it firmly. A clone size is listed for some rows: how often the clone was seen (once, few, many), or a class if it is expanded.

V	D	J	size	DNA	CDR3
TRBV12-5	-	TRBJ2-1	-	TGTGCTAGTGGTTTGCCCCCTTCGAACTACAATGAGCAGTTCTTC	CASGLPPSNYNEQFF
TRBV27	TRBD1	TRBJ2-1	few	TGTGCCAGCAGCTGGGGACAGGCTCCCTACAATGAGCAGTTCTTC	CASSWGQAPYNEQFF
TRBV5-1	-	TRBJ2-1	few	TGCGCCAGCAGCTTGGCCGAAGCGGTCAGCCGCAATGAGCAGTTCTTC	CASSLAEAVSRNEQFF
TRBV10-3	-	TRBJ1-1	-	TGTGCCATCAGTGAGTCGTTGATTACTGAAGCTTTCTTT	CAISESLITEAFF
TRBV5-5	-	TRBJ2-2	few	TGTGCCAGCAGCCCGGTACAAGCGAACACCGGGGAGCTGTTTTTT	CASSPVQANTGELFF
TRBV6-2/TRBV6-3	TRBD1	TRBJ2-2	-	TGTGCCAGCAGTTTCGGGACAGTGGACACCGGGGAGCTGTTTTTT	CASSFGTVDTGELFF
TRBV30	TRBD1	TRBJ2-1	-	TGTGCCTGGGGGACAGGGATATATGAGCAGTTCTTC	CAWGTGIYEQFF
TRBV9	-	TRBJ1-1	-	TGTGCCAGCAGCGTAGGTATTCTTGGGAGGTTAGGAGACACTGAAGCTTTCTTT	CASSVGILGRLGDTEAFF
TRBV7-9	TRBD2	TRBJ2-1	few	TGTGCCAGCAGCTTATGGGGTAGCGGGGAATACAATGAGCAGTTCTTC	CASSLWGSGEYNEQFF
TRBV7-9	-	TRBJ2-1	-	TGTGCCAGCAGCTACCTTGAGGGGGAGGGCAGGAGCTCCTACAATGAGCAGTTCTTC	CASSYLEGEGRSSYNEQFF